This T cell receptor (beta chain) was identified during a study of brain T cells in children with intractable seizures (dated by TCRdb to the early 2020s). General notes on the study: Resected brain tissue from 45 to 60 pediatric epilepsy surgery cases was first screened for immune gene transcripts using a NanoString immunology panel. About 70% of the 12 selected surgery cases also had pre-surgery blood sequenced, which left four cases with brain tissue only. The study at large found these results: Because sequencing depth differed between pre- and post-surgery blood, the absence of clones from the pre-surgery sample may reflect undersampling. Viral specificity was inferred only from CDR3 sequence similarity, and patients' HCMV serostatus was unknown.

The immunoSEQ assay was applied to genomic DNA to generate the TCR beta chain sequences. Regarding the original processing steps: CDR3 sequences not starting with the conserved framework cysteine at position 104 were manually removed. To get clonality, the normalized Shannon's Diversity Index was subtracted from one, giving values from 0 (maximal diversity) to 1 (oligoclonal). Differences in the frequency of the same CDR3 between samples, such as brain versus blood, were assessed with chi-squared comparison-of-proportions tests. Public clonotypes were identified through searches of immuneACCESS, and similarity to known antiviral clonotypes was evaluated with the VDJdb browser. In its TCRdb copy, this immuneACCESS table keeps in-frame sequences only and misses some clones. Where compared with another copy, unresolved V genes explain less than half of these, and the others have no known cause. That table is the source of V, J and clone size, and D and trimming were worked out from the DNA. The sample table holds approximately 41,000 clones, of which around nine tenths were seen once. The top ten clonotypes cover 6.3% of the sample.

Only one count was recorded for this clone. The antigen it recognizes is unknown. Within one base of it there is no much larger clone, and no base qualities were kept. Sample time point, as interpreted from the label and publication: resected brain tissue, or blood drawn just prior to surgery. The surgery cases showing the highest brain T cell transcript signatures were chosen for TCR beta chain sequencing of brain tissue and, when available, of blood. Patients had been treated with at least one anti-epileptic drug before surgery. TCR-sequenced patients were children with drug-resistant epilepsy due to tuberous sclerosis complex, focal cortical dysplasia, Rasmussen encephalitis or hemimegalencephaly. The Monarch genomic DNA purification kit was used to extract bulk genomic DNA from unsorted brain tissue and whole blood. From cysteine to phenylalanine, the CDR3 is 13 amino acids long. The read is trimmed to its CDR3 DNA, 39 bases read in frame from base 1. Trimming at the junction amounts to 4 bases on V and 9 bases on J, and the germline ends lie 13 bases apart. CDR1 and CDR2 are drawn from the germline V gene: LGHNA, YNFKEQ.

The sequence derives from a girl aged 2-9 years with tuberous sclerosis and intractable seizures. Source: peripheral blood, taken at surgery. Recombination connected TRBV4-2 to TRBJ1-5; the D segment cannot be called with confidence. The sequenced DNA: TGTGCCAGCAGCCCCGAAGTTGGTTGGCCCCAGCATTTT. It is translated as CASSPEVGWPQHF.